The T cell receptor beta chain under discussion was sequenced for a study of patients and donors after allogeneic stem cell transplantation. This clonotype was counted only a few times. V shed 5 bases and J shed 9 bases, with 11 bases lying between them. Germline V gene data show CDR1 as SGHTA and CDR2 as FQGTGA. This CDR3 has 12 residues. TCRdb reprocessed the RT-PCR reads with MiXCR, giving one entry per CDR3 protein. The data show about 400,000 distinct CDR3 sequences, approximately 16% seen once. V gene TRBV7-3 combines with J gene TRBJ2-1; D is undetermined. Specimen: blood, either unsorted or a sorted T cell fraction (not recorded which). The source is a human donor who was either an allogeneic HSCT recipient or a stem cell or donor lymphocyte infusion donor (not recorded which). It is not recorded whose cells these are; they may come from a transplant donor. CDR3 nucleotide sequence: TGTGCCAGCAGCGACCCCAACAGTGAGCAGTTCTTC. It encodes CASSDPNSEQFF. The full variable domain, completed using reference TRBV7-3 and TRBJ2-1, is GAGVSQTPSNKVTEKGKYVELRCDPISGHTALYWYRQSLGQGPEFLIYFQGTGAADDSGLPNDRFFAVRPEGSVSTLKIQRTERGDSAVYLCASSDPNSEQFFGPGTRLTVL.